These 2 T cell receptor beta chains were all obtained from the same sample, sequenced in a study of T cell responses to AZD1222 COVID-19 vaccine. Profiling relied on immunoSEQ multiplex PCR, and the TCRdb table lists in-frame clones only, not all of them. The sample has about 83,000 clones, more than 75% seen once. The sample was peripheral blood, taken on day 0 of AZD1222 vaccination. The receptors originated from an adult in good health.

V gene TRBV7-8 combines with J gene TRBJ1-4, with D unclear. The V end lost 4 bases, the J end lost 0 bases, and 12 bases lay between the germline ends. CDR1 is SGHVS, CDR2 FQNEAQ, per germline. The CDR3 is 16 amino acids. CDR3 region: CASSWEGITTNEKLFF. The DNA of the CDR3 is TGTGCCAGCAGCTGGGAGGGTATAACAACTAATGAAAAACTGTTTTTT.

This chain uses TRBV5-1 with TRBJ2-7; 7 bases match TRBD2. Germline V gene sequence: CDR1 SGHRS, CDR2 YFSETQ. The CDR3 is 16 residues long. V was pared by 2 bases and J by 6 bases, with 14 bases of the junction left unmatched. In DNA form, the CDR3 reads TGCGCCAGCAGCTTTGTGATTGGGGGAGGGGTCGGCGAGCAGTACTTC. It is translated as CASSFVIGGGVGEQYF.